The 10 T cell receptor beta chains below all came from one sample that was sequenced in a study of patients and donors after allogeneic stem cell transplantation (dated by TCRdb to about 2020). Library preparation employed RT-PCR. The reads were generated on a NextSeq 550. The public sequencing data were trimmed at Q25 with fastp and processed into clonotypes with MiXCR by TCRdb, which kept only in-frame beta chains. Rows merge per CDR3 protein into single entries with the most common DNA and genes. This sample holds more than 850,000 distinct CDR3 sequences; about a sixth were observed only once. The top ten constitute around 6% of the sample. The specimen was blood, either unsorted or a sorted T cell fraction (not recorded which). All receptors derive from a human donor who was either an allogeneic HSCT recipient or a stem cell or donor lymphocyte infusion donor (not recorded which). It is not recorded whose cells these are; they may come from a transplant donor.

This clonotype was picked up a small number of times. The V gene is TRBV19, the J gene TRBJ2-5, with 8 bases fitting TRBD1. Unmatched junction bases numbered 7, after V lost 8 bases and J lost 2 bases. CDR1 and CDR2 (germline): LNHDA, SQIVND (reference sequence). The CDR3 spans 14 residues. The DNA of the CDR3 is TGTGCCAGTCGCGCTCACAGGGGGCAAGAGACCCAGTACTTC. Translation gives CASRAHRGQETQYF.

This clonotype was seen only a few times. V is TRBV6-5 and J is TRBJ2-7, with D perhaps assigned TRBD1 or TRBD2 (6 bases each). The CDR3 loop spans 16 amino acids. The germline V gene has CDR1 MNHEY and CDR2 SVGAGI. V was pared by 2 bases and J by 7 bases, with 21 bases between. The CDR3 DNA reads as TGTGCCAGCAGTTACCTCGGGGGCGGACCGAGACGTGAGCAGTACTTC. Translating gives CASSYLGGGPRREQYF.

The V gene is TRBV20-1, the J gene TRBJ1-4; TRBD1 aligns across 8 bases. Germline values: CDR1 DFQATT, CDR2 SNEGSKA (reference sequence). This CDR3 is built from 14 residues. The V and J ends lost 1 base and 7 bases, in that order; junction bases with no gene match: 5. CDR3 region: CSARVQGAGEKLFF. CDR3 coding DNA: TGCAGTGCTAGAGTCCAGGGGGCGGGTGAAAAACTGTTTTTT.

This clonotype has just a few counts. The rearrangement links TRBV12-3 or TRBV12-4 to TRBJ2-2, with D perhaps TRBD1 (6 bases). Trimming shortened V by 3 bases and J by 4 bases, and 9 bases separated the two germline ends. The CDR3 loop spans 14 amino acids. The CDR3 region has the DNA TGTGCCAGCAGTTTCGTCAGGGGCACCGGGGAGCTGTTTTTT. This sequence encodes CASSFVRGTGELFF.

The chain uses TRBV9 and TRBJ2-7, with TRBD2 matching over 7 bases. Germline values: CDR1 SGDLS, CDR2 YYNGEE. The CDR3 is made up of 15 amino acids. The ends lost 2 bases at V and 6 bases at J; junction bases unmatched: 11. CDR3 DNA sequence: TGTGCCAGCAGCGTGGGCGGGAGAGGCGAGGGCGAGCAGTACTTC. Translation: CASSVGGRGEGEQYF.

V usage is TRBV4-3 and J usage is TRBJ2-7, with 7 bases aligning to TRBD2. CDR1 LGHNA and CDR2 YSLEER come from the germline V gene. This CDR3 region has 15 residues. V was pared by 1 base and J by 2 bases, with 5 bases of the junction left unmatched. DNA of the CDR3: TGCGCCAGCAGCCAAGGGCCGGGGGGAACCTACGAGCAGTACTTC. Translated, it gives CASSQGPGGTYEQYF.

This clonotype was observed at least ten times. The chain has TRBV5-1 and TRBJ2-1, with 8 nucleotides matching TRBD2. Trimming at V came to 1 base and at J to 5 bases, leaving 2 bases not matched to a gene. The CDR3 covers 14 residues. Germline V CDR1 and CDR2: SGHRS, YFSETQ. The chain's CDR3 is CASSLTSGDNEQFF. The CDR3 region has the DNA TGCGCCAGCAGCTTGACTAGCGGAGACAATGAGCAGTTCTTC.

The V gene is TRBV20-1, the J gene TRBJ2-2, with 12 positions matching TRBD2. The length of the CDR3 is 17 residues. V gave up 1 base and J gave up 6 bases; unmatched junction bases: 9. Germline V gene lookup returns CDR1 DFQATT and CDR2 SNEGSKA (reference sequence). The CDR3 DNA reads as TGCAGTGCTAGAGGGCTAGCGGGAGGGCTTGTTCCCGGGGAGCTGTTTTTT. Translated, it gives CSARGLAGGLVPGELFF.

This clonotype occurred a few times. The chain carries TRBV24-1 and TRBJ1-5; 8 bases are a match to TRBD1. J was trimmed by 4 bases and V by 4 bases; bases with no gene match: 8. Germline V CDR1 and CDR2: KGHDR, SFDVKD. The CDR3 consists of 16 residues. The CDR3 loop is CATSEAGTGENQPQHF. The DNA for the CDR3 is TGTGCCACCAGTGAGGCCGGGACAGGAGAAAATCAGCCCCAGCATTTT.

This clonotype was seen at least ten times. The V and J genes are TRBV12-3 or TRBV12-4 and TRBJ1-2; 7 bases line up with TRBD1. Losses at the gene ends were 6 bases for V and 5 bases for J; bases not matched to a gene: 6. The CDR3 extends over 13 amino acids. This CDR3 reads CASRGGTAYGYTF. The CDR3 nucleotides are TGTGCCAGCAGGGGGGGGACAGCATATGGCTACACCTTC.